This T cell receptor (beta chain) is from a study of a mutant IDH1 vaccine in newly diagnosed glioma. Across the whole study: Vaccine administration was initiated 4-6 weeks following radiotherapy alone, or with temozolomide cycles. Study-wide results and caveats: Any relationship between pseudoprogression and changes in top peripheral T cell clonotypes seemed absent. More than 80% of patients showed vaccine-induced immune responses across multiple MHC alleles.

The CDR3 runs to 18 residues. Trimming took 0 bases from V and 0 from J, leaving 14 bases between them. From germline, CDR1 is LGHNA and CDR2 YSLEER. With regard to this clone: Its antigen is unidentified.

Sample time point: week 23, last vaccination. In every dose of vaccine, 300 ug of mutant IDH1 20-mer peptide was given alongside topical imiquimod. Assay: immunoSEQ multiplex PCR; the TCRdb copy retains only in-frame clones and omits some. The repertoire includes roughly 76,000 clones, 85% of them detected once, and about 2.2% sits in the top ten. The chain links TRBV4-3 to TRBJ1-4; D is perhaps TRBD1 (6 bases). The source is a young man with glioma. Some clones in this sample may be carry-over from other donors' samples. The sequences come from PBMCs, collected from a glioma patient whose treatment included an IDH1 peptide vaccine. The CDR3 DNA follows: TGCGCCAGCAGCCAAGAATTACAGGGAATGGCAACTAATGAAAAACTGTTTTTT. It codes for CASSQELQGMATNEKLFF.